The clone carrying this T cell receptor (beta chain) was seen only once. Trimming left V 0 bases short and J 6 bases short, with 13 bases between. Germline V gene sequence: CDR1 SGHRS, CDR2 YFSETQ. This CDR3 region has 14 residues. The data derive from a study of blood T cell repertoires in COVID-19. About the research overall: The origin of the acute and convalescent COVID-19 samples was the United States, Italy and Spain.

Using immunoSEQ multiplex PCR, the repertoire was profiled, and TCRdb retains in-frame clones only, with some absent. The data show 110,000 to 150,000 clones, about 90% seen once. The sequence derives from a man aged 50-59 years with active or convalescent COVID-19. The sequencing input was peripheral blood. The chain combines TRBV5-1 with TRBJ2-7; tentatively, D is TRBD2 (5 bases). CDR3 coding DNA: TGCGCCAGCAGCTTGGACAGAGAGGGTGGCGAGCAGTACTTC. It encodes CASSLDREGGEQYF.